The 16 T cell receptor beta chains listed next were all sequenced from one sample in a study of CD8 T cells in ankylosing spondylitis. TCRdb re-derived calls from the 5' RACE reads in MiXCR, one entry per CDR3 protein. The sample gives 160,000 or so distinct CDR3 sequences, around 9.6% of which show up once; about 15% is in the top ten. The sample consisted of blood, either unsorted or a sorted T cell fraction (not recorded which). The receptors derive from a female donor with ankylosing spondylitis or in good health (not recorded which).

Ten or more counts support this clonotype. V is TRBV5-5 and J is TRBJ2-3; 7 bases map to TRBD1. Germline V gives CDR1 SGHKS, CDR2 YYEKEE (reference sequence). V was pared by 0 bases and J by 0 bases, with 7 bases of the junction left unmatched. The length of the CDR3 is 17 residues. The CDR3 protein is CASSLEGASISTDTQYF. The CDR3 nucleotides read TGTGCCAGCAGCTTGGAGGGGGCCAGTATCAGCACAGATACGCAGTATTTT.

The table lists this clonotype with a few counts. The chain links TRBV4-1 to TRBJ2-3; 12 positions match TRBD2. V shed 1 base, J shed 0 bases, and the junction held 2 bases outside the gene matches. The CDR3 has 17 amino acids. Germline CDR1 MGHRA, CDR2 YSYEKL. CDR3 nucleotides: TGCGCCAGCAGCCAAGGCGGACTAGCGGGGAGCACAGATACGCAGTATTTT. It translates to CASSQGGLAGSTDTQYF.

This clonotype was counted only a few times. This rearrangement joins TRBV6-5 to TRBJ2-1, with 9 bases aligning to TRBD2. Trimming removed 2 bases from V and 4 bases from J; junction bases left unmatched: 12. Per the germline V gene, CDR1 is MNHEY and CDR2 is SVGAGI. This CDR3 has 18 residues. The CDR3 sequence: CASSYLLAGKSTYNEQFF. The CDR3 nucleotides read TGTGCCAGCAGTTACCTCCTAGCGGGGAAGTCGACTTACAATGAGCAGTTCTTC.

The rearrangement uses TRBV27 and TRBJ1-6, with TRBD1 as a possible D gene (5 bases). The CDR3 runs to 17 residues. Deletions cut 2 bases from V and 7 bases from J, with 18 bases between. The V gene's germline CDR1 is MNHEY and CDR2 SMNVEV (reference sequence). The CDR3 coding sequence is TGTGCCAGCAGTTTAGGGGTGGTAGGGGTACGGAATTCACCCCTCCACTTT. Encoded protein: CASSLGVVGVRNSPLHF.

This clonotype was counted at least ten times. The chain recombines TRBV12-3 or TRBV12-4 with TRBJ1-2; D remains unclear. Trimming took 6 bases from V and 8 from J, leaving 10 bases between them. The CDR3 extends over 11 amino acids. The CDR3 bases are TGTGCCAGCAGCGGGGTTATGGGCTACACCTTC. Protein sequence: CASSGVMGYTF.

This clonotype has a handful of counts. The J gene is TRBJ1-3, the V gene TRBV7-2; D not certain. The CDR3 contains 14 residues. The V gene lost 1 base and the J gene lost 7 bases, with 11 bases spanning the gap. Germline V lookup: CDR1 SGHTA, CDR2 FQGNSA. CDR3 DNA sequence: TGTGCCAGCAGCTTAGAGTGGAGTGGGAACACCATATATTTT. It codes for CASSLEWSGNTIYF.

In its sample, this clonotype was seen a few times. This chain uses TRBV11-3 with TRBJ2-1, with 8 bases that match TRBD2. The CDR3 consists of 15 residues. V lost 4 bases to trimming and J lost 2 bases; unmatched junction nucleotides: 4. Germline V gene sequence: CDR1 SGHNT, CDR2 YENEEA. The CDR3 here is CASSSREGTYNEQFF. CDR3 nucleotides: TGTGCCAGCAGCTCCCGGGAGGGAACCTACAATGAGCAGTTCTTC.

The chain carries TRBV7-9 and TRBJ2-7; D unresolved. The germline V gene encodes CDR1 SEHNR and CDR2 FQNEAQ (reference sequence). Trimming removed 6 bases at V and 0 bases at J, with 15 bases between. The CDR3 consists of 15 residues. This chain's CDR3 is CASSSRSDPSYEQYF. DNA of the CDR3: TGTGCCAGCAGTTCCAGGTCAGACCCCTCCTACGAGCAGTACTTC. Supplemented by reference TRBV7-9 and TRBJ2-7, the full variable domain reads DTGVSQNPRHKITKRGQNVTFRCDPISEHNRLYWYRQTLGQGPEFLTYFQNEAQLEKSRLLSDRFSAERPKGSFSTLEIQRTEQGDSAMYLCASSSRSDPSYEQYFGPGTRLTVT.

The J gene is TRBJ1-2, the V gene TRBV12-3 or TRBV12-4; the match to TRBD1 covers 9 bases. The length of the CDR3 is 13 residues. V shed 7 bases, J shed 6 bases, and the junction held 6 bases outside the gene matches. The CDR3 spells CASKLQGANGYTF. Written as DNA, the CDR3 is TGTGCCAGCAAATTACAGGGGGCGAATGGCTACACCTTC.

V gene TRBV7-8 combines with J gene TRBJ2-1; a weak D match, TRBD2 (5 bases). Germline lookup yields CDR1 SGHVS and CDR2 FQNEAQ. This CDR3 has 17 amino acids. V was clipped by 4 bases and J by 1 base, with 17 bases between them. CDR3 region: CASSSGLLDESYNEQFF. The CDR3 DNA is TGTGCCAGCAGCTCTGGACTCCTGGACGAGTCCTACAATGAGCAGTTCTTC.

In DNA form, the CDR3 reads TGTGCCAGCAGCTTACCCCCAGGGGAAGGGGAGACCCAGTACTTC. It specifies CASSLPPGEGETQYF. The chain employs TRBV7-2 and TRBJ2-5; maybe TRBD1 (6 bases). CDR3 length: 15 residues. V dropped 2 bases and J dropped 5 bases, with 15 bases sitting between them. CDR1 is SGHTA and CDR2 is FQGNSA in the germline V gene.

This clonotype was detected ten times or more. The V and J genes are TRBV10-3 and TRBJ2-5, with a possible D match to TRBD2 (7 bases). Trimming left V 7 bases short and J 4 bases short, with 13 bases between. Germline V gene data show CDR1 as ENHRY and CDR2 as SYGVKD. The CDR3 extends over 13 amino acids. The CDR3 reads CAIKPGEGETQYF. CDR3 nucleotides: TGTGCCATCAAGCCAGGGGAGGGAGAGACCCAGTACTTC.

V is TRBV12-3 or TRBV12-4 and J is TRBJ1-1; a possible D gene is TRBD1 (5 bases). The CDR3 is 13 amino acids. With 6 bases removed from V and 0 bases from J, the gap between germline ends came to 8 bases. Here the CDR3 reads CASSRGMNTEAFF. The CDR3 DNA is TGTGCCAGCAGCCGGGGGATGAACACTGAAGCTTTCTTT.

This clonotype was counted ten times or more. This rearrangement joins TRBV12-5 to TRBJ2-3; tentative D call: TRBD1 (5 bases). V was trimmed by 3 bases and J by 0 bases, leaving 13 bases between them. The length of the CDR3 is 16 residues. Germline V CDR1 and CDR2: LGHNT, FRNRAP. CDR3 in amino acids: CASGFSTTASTDTQYF. The CDR3 DNA is TGTGCTAGTGGTTTCTCCACGACAGCTAGCACAGATACGCAGTATTTT.

The CDR3 coding sequence is TGTGCCAGCAGCTTACCGAACAGGGACAATGAGCAGTTCTTC. Translating it yields CASSLPNRDNEQFF. The V and J genes are TRBV13 and TRBJ2-1; D possibly corresponds to TRBD1 (6 bases). The V end was cut by 2 bases, the J end by 5 bases, with 10 bases between. The CDR3 extends over 14 amino acids. In germline, CDR1 is PRHDT, CDR2 FYEKMQ (reference sequence).

The chain is built from TRBV27 and TRBJ2-5; TRBD1 agrees at 8 bases. Germline assignment: CDR1 MNHEY and CDR2 SMNVEV (reference sequence). The CDR3 length is 16 residues. Unmatched junction bases numbered 8, after V lost 3 bases and J lost 2 bases. CDR3 sequence (DNA): TGTGCCAGCAGTTTCTGGACAGGGAACCTTCAAGAGACCCAGTACTTC. This sequence encodes CASSFWTGNLQETQYF.